This is a list of T cell receptor beta chains from one sample in a study of blood T cell repertoires in COVID-19. TCRdb keeps only in-frame clones here, not all; method: immunoSEQ multiplex PCR. The table lists fewer than 200,000 clones, about 88% of them singletons. What was sequenced was peripheral blood. These receptor sequences come from a man aged 60 to 75 with acute or convalescent COVID-19. Both conserved end residues are part of each CDR3.

>TRBV5-8
CASSFGRVGNTIYF
>TRBV24-1
CATSEPLSYEQYF
>TRBV6-4
CASSREANSPLHF
>TRBV10-3
CAISQAGGPGEQFF
>TRBV4-1
CASSQAGTNQPQHF
>TRBV18
CASSPDGLNQPQHF
>TRBV6-6
CASNNIVGNQPQHF
>TRBV5-5
CASSLDAPGQGIGYTF
>TRBV7-9
CASSLATGHYQETQYF
>TRBV7-2
CASSPGLAGGETQYF
>TRBV5-8
CASSRYLYGYTF
>TRBV7-8
CASSFNFQGRTEAFF
>TRBV7-9
CASSLADRGTDTQYF
>TRBV7-9
CASSLWTDRYGYTF
>TRBV5-5
CASSLLSGTEAFF
>TRBV4-3
CASSQDTGTYNEQFF
>TRBV9
CASSVTGQINYGYTF
>TRBV5-1
CASSPTRVATDTQYF
>TRBV4-1
CASSQDYRSMNTEAFF
>TRBV12-3/TRBV12-4
CANGGTDTQYF
>TRBV24-1
CATSDTYQVGAGGYTF
>TRBV7-7
CASSSRQGDTEAFF
>TRBV4-1
CASSSQGAAGNTIYF
>TRBV12-5
CASGSWLTGAMNTEAFF
>TRBV27
CASSLSISNTEAFF
>TRBV6-5
CASSPKRGDTQYF
>TRBV7-2
CASSSSTGTGGQETQYF
>TRBV9
CASSVGIEGGQPQHF
>TRBV9
CASSVARGDYGYTF
>TRBV7-9
CASSYRDSYGYTF
>TRBV9
CASSVVATAQGTEAFF
>TRBV6-5
CASSYSVGRGQPEAFF
>TRBV27
CASSSPGEGLAAYEQYF
>TRBV7-9
CASSIQPGQGVPGVFF